This entry lists 20 T cell receptor beta chains sequenced from one sample in a study of T cells after somatic rescue of genetic block (TCRdb year 2020). The receptor library was made with the immunoSEQ multiplex PCR assay. Sourced from immuneACCESS, this table was stored by TCRdb with only in-frame sequences that have V and J called. A share of the clones is absent; for the studies checked, an unresolved V gene accounts for under half, and the remainder has no known explanation. For this sample there are around 100,000 clones; over 80% appear just once. The biggest ten clones account for approximately 1.5% of the sample. The sample consisted of peripheral blood mononuclear cells (PBMCs). The receptors were gathered from a woman between 18 and 29 years old.

This sequence joins TRBV29-1 and TRBJ2-1, with D perhaps being TRBD1 or TRBD2 (5 bases each). Germline CDR1 is SQVTM and CDR2 is ANQGSEA. The CDR3 covers 14 residues. V lost 6 bases to trimming and J lost 7 bases, with 19 bases between them. The CDR3 loop is CSVGPPADGNEQFF. CDR3 coding DNA: TGCAGCGTGGGACCGCCGGCGGATGGGAATGAGCAGTTCTTC.

The chain is built from TRBV2 and TRBJ1-3; D uncertain. Germline V CDR1 and CDR2: SNHLY, FYNNEI. The CDR3 runs to 11 residues. Trimming left V 6 bases short and J 5 bases short, with 5 bases between. In DNA form, the CDR3 reads TGTGCCAGCAGGACGAGAAACACCATATATTTT. It codes for CASRTRNTIYF.

The chain links TRBV9 to TRBJ2-3; 7 nucleotides align to TRBD2. CDR1 is SGDLS and CDR2 is YYNGEE in the germline V gene. V gave up 4 bases and J gave up 0 bases; unmatched junction bases: 5. This CDR3 has 15 amino acids. CDR3: CASSILGGSTDTQYF. CDR3 DNA sequence: TGTGCCAGCAGCATTCTGGGGGGGAGCACAGATACGCAGTATTTT. The full variable domain, in which reference TRBV9 and TRBJ2-3 provide the parts outside the CDR3, is DSGVTQTPKHLITATGQRVTLRCSPRSGDLSVYWYQQSLDQGLQFLIQYYNGEERAKGNILERFSAQQFPDLHSELNLSSLELGDSALYFCASSILGGSTDTQYFGPGTRLTVL.

This clone was seen only once. The chain has TRBV7-2 and TRBJ2-7; possibly TRBD1 for D (6 bases). Germline V gene data show CDR1 as SGHTA and CDR2 as FQGNSA. Deletions cut 5 bases from V and 6 bases from J, with 8 bases between. The CDR3 runs to 11 residues. CDR3 DNA sequence: TGTGCCAGCAGCCTGGACAGCGAGCAGTACTTC. Amino acid sequence: CASSLDSEQYF.

This clone was recorded a few times. The chain has TRBV2 and TRBJ1-1; D unresolved. There are 11 residues in the CDR3. V shed 7 bases and J shed 1 base, with 4 bases lying between them. The V gene's germline CDR1 is SNHLY and CDR2 FYNNEI. The CDR3 DNA follows: TGTGCCAGCATCGGGAACACTGAAGCTTTCTTT. Its protein product is CASIGNTEAFF.

The chain couples TRBV5-1 to TRBJ2-2, with a tentative D call TRBD1 (6 bases). Germline V gives CDR1 SGHRS, CDR2 YFSETQ. V gave up 1 base and J gave up 4 bases, with 23 bases separating them. The CDR3 has 19 amino acids. The CDR3 DNA follows: TGCGCCAGCAGCTTGATCGGTGCAGGGGTCGTCACGAGCACCGGGGAGCTGTTTTTT. The encoded protein is CASSLIGAGVVTSTGELFF.

This chain joins TRBV27 and TRBJ1-1; D may be TRBD1 (6 bases). The CDR3 is 16 residues long. V lost 5 bases, J lost 0 bases, and 16 bases lay in between. Germline V gives CDR1 MNHEY, CDR2 SMNVEV (reference sequence). The CDR3, as DNA: TGTGCCAGCAGTGATTTAGGGAACAGGGTGAACACTGAAGCTTTCTTT. Its protein product is CASSDLGNRVNTEAFF.

This clone was detected a few times. This chain joins TRBV6-1 and TRBJ1-2; D gene unclear. CDR1 MNHNS and CDR2 SASEGT come from the germline V gene. The CDR3 is 15 residues long. Trimming removed 0 bases from V and 6 bases from J, with 14 bases in between. The CDR3 sequence: CASSEAGLTTNGYTF. The DNA of the CDR3 is TGTGCCAGCAGTGAAGCAGGTCTCACCACCAATGGCTACACCTTC.

The chain links TRBV19 to TRBJ1-5; D may be TRBD1 (6 bases). Germline values: CDR1 LNHDA, CDR2 SQIVND (reference sequence). The CDR3 length is 14 residues. V was cut by 5 bases and J by 10 bases, with 18 bases left in between. CDR3 protein: CASSPWDTGFPQHF. CDR3 DNA sequence: TGTGCCAGTAGTCCCTGGGACACCGGCTTTCCCCAGCATTTT.

This chain links TRBV7-8 with TRBJ2-7, with 8 bases identical to TRBD1. The CDR3 is 14 residues long. CDR1 and CDR2 (germline): SGHVS, FQNEAQ. Trimming at V came to 2 bases and at J to 3 bases, leaving 3 bases not matched to a gene. The DNA for the CDR3 is TGTGCCAGCAGCTTAAGACAGGGGAGCTACGAGCAGTACTTC. Amino acid sequence: CASSLRQGSYEQYF.

This clone was seen only once. The V gene is TRBV15, the J gene TRBJ1-2; a possible D gene is TRBD1 (6 bases). The V gene lost 5 bases and the J gene lost 4 bases, with 23 bases spanning the gap. Per the germline V gene, CDR1 is LNHNV and CDR2 is YYDKDF (reference sequence). CDR3 length: 17 amino acids. The CDR3 spells CATSPHASRGQIYGYTF. The DNA of the CDR3 is TGTGCCACCAGCCCTCACGCGAGCCGGGGACAAATCTATGGCTACACCTTC. The full variable domain, in which reference TRBV15 and TRBJ1-2 provide the parts outside the CDR3, is DAMVIQNPRYQVTQFGKPVTLSCSQTLNHNVMYWYQQKSSQAPKLLFHYYDKDFNNEADTPDNFQSRRPNTSFCFLDIRSPGLGDTAMYLCATSPHASRGQIYGYTFGSGTRLTVV.

This chain joins TRBV27 and TRBJ1-3, with TRBD1 as a possible D gene (5 bases). The CDR3 is 17 residues long. The V end was cut by 5 bases, the J end by 0 bases, with 17 bases between. CDR1 is MNHEY, CDR2 SMNVEV, per germline (reference sequence). In DNA form, the CDR3 reads TGTGCCAGCAGTAGAGGAACAGGACCGACCTCTGGAAACACCATATATTTT. It encodes CASSRGTGPTSGNTIYF.

This chain joins TRBV23-1 and TRBJ2-7, with a possible D match to TRBD1 (7 bases). TRBV23-1 is known as an ORF, though its function is uncertain. Deletions cut 0 bases from V and 4 bases from J, with 19 bases between. The CDR3 loop spans 17 amino acids. The CDR3 DNA reads TGCGCCAGCAGTCAATCTCGGGGGCGGGGACAGAGTTACGAGCAGTACTTC. It specifies CASSQSRGRGQSYEQYF.

This chain links TRBV11-3 with TRBJ2-5; D might be TRBD1 (6 bases). Per germline, CDR1 SGHNT and CDR2 YENEEA. The V end lost 3 bases, the J end lost 9 bases, and 17 bases lay between the germline ends. The CDR3 has 14 residues. The CDR3: CASSLGALEGAQYF. DNA for the CDR3: TGTGCCAGCAGCTTGGGGGCCCTCGAAGGAGCCCAGTACTTC.

The chain recombines TRBV4-2 with TRBJ2-2; the D gene is possibly TRBD1 (5 bases). CDR1 and CDR2 from the germline V gene are LGHNA and YNFKEQ. The CDR3 sequence is 17 residues long. V shed 5 bases and J shed 2 bases, with 18 bases lying between them. Here the CDR3 reads CASSSLLGAENTGELFF. The CDR3 coding sequence is TGTGCCAGCAGCTCCCTCCTTGGGGCTGAAAACACCGGGGAGCTGTTTTTT.

The chain couples TRBV11-3 to TRBJ2-7, with 7 bases lining up with TRBD1. There are 14 residues in the CDR3. The germline gives CDR1 SGHNT, CDR2 YENEEA. The V segment lost 3 bases and the J segment 4 bases; nucleotides outside the gene matches: 6. As DNA, the CDR3 is TGTGCCAGCAGCTTCGGACAGGTCGAGTACGAGCAGTACTTC. It is translated as CASSFGQVEYEQYF.

The V gene is TRBV4-1, the J gene TRBJ2-1, with D perhaps being TRBD1 or TRBD2 (7 bases each). V was shortened by 0 bases and J by 5 bases, with 17 bases between the two germline ends. The CDR3 spans 17 residues. CDR1 MGHRA and CDR2 YSYEKL come from the germline V gene. The CDR3 region is CASSQDKKAGGDNEQFF. The CDR3 nucleotides read TGCGCCAGCAGCCAAGATAAGAAGGCAGGGGGGGACAATGAGCAGTTCTTC.

CDR3 sequence reads: CASSFNSGGVGMEAFF. CDR3 nucleotides: TGCGCCAGCAGCTTTAATTCAGGGGGCGTCGGCATGGAAGCTTTCTTT. V usage is TRBV5-1 and J usage is TRBJ1-1; 8 bases agree with TRBD1. CDR3 length: 16 amino acids. The J segment lost 8 bases and the V segment lost 2 bases, leaving 14 bases of the junction unmatched. The germline V gene encodes CDR1 SGHRS and CDR2 YFSETQ.

V is TRBV28 and J is TRBJ1-2, with no clear D. Per the germline V gene, CDR1 is MDHEN and CDR2 is SYDVKM. The CDR3 has 11 residues. Deletions cut 8 bases from V and 4 bases from J, with 8 bases between. The CDR3 DNA follows: TGTGCCAGCTTAGCGGGCTATGGCTACACCTTC. It yields the protein CASLAGYGYTF.

This chain connects TRBV4-2 to TRBJ2-7; 7 nucleotides agree with TRBD2. V trimming: 0 bases; J trimming: 0 bases; junction bases outside the gene matches: 8. Germline V gives CDR1 LGHNA, CDR2 YNFKEQ. The CDR3 has 17 amino acids. Here the CDR3 reads CASSQESGLAGSYEQYF. The CDR3 DNA is TGTGCCAGCAGCCAAGAAAGTGGATTAGCGGGCTCCTACGAGCAGTACTTC.